The clone carrying this T cell receptor beta chain turned up a few times. Its antigen is currently unknown. The sample belongs to a study of human T cells and chemical hapten exposure. Study findings and constraints: Relative to controls, expanded TCRs formed significantly more large CDR3 similarity clusters. TCRs whose frequency exceeded 1 in 1000 remained the same following DPC sensitization.

Sample time point: pre-sensitization, week 0. Treatment reported: therapeutic diphenylcyclopropenone sensitization with weekly scalp DPC. V dropped 8 bases and J dropped 4 bases, with 14 bases sitting between them. This CDR3 has 13 residues. Germline V gives CDR1 LNHDA, CDR2 SQIVND (reference sequence). MiXCR, run by TCRdb on the RACE reads, gives a single entry per CDR3 protein. This table has about 120,000 distinct CDR3 sequences, roughly 13% appearing once. The chain recombines TRBV19 with TRBJ1-2; possible D gene TRBD1, 5 bases. Specimen: whole blood, collected in connection with sensitization to the hapten diphenylcyclopropenone (DPC). The TCR comes from a woman younger than 35 with alopecia areata. Some clones in this sample may be carry-over from other donors' samples. As DNA, the CDR3 is TGTGCCAGTGATTTGGGGACGGGCTATGGCTACACCTTC. Translated: CASDLGTGYGYTF.